The source of this T cell receptor (beta chain) is a study of T cell responses to AZD1222 COVID-19 vaccine. Study-wide results and caveats: Spike-spanning, vaccine-associated CD4 TCRs were dominant at 160-218 and 743-854. The donors showed a predominance of white British ancestry and of females, with possible underestimation of clonal diversity. Spike-specific TCR breadth and depth went up after people got two AZD1222 doses. Among AZD1222 vaccinees, only 5 to 7 were seropositive at baseline.

As regards this clone: Its antigen remains unknown.

The assay was immunoSEQ multiplex PCR, and TCRdb's table has in-frame clones only and misses some. The data contain 130,000 to 150,000 clones, just under 95% of them seen just once; the ten biggest clones take up around 1.7%. CDR1 and CDR2 from the germline V gene are KGHSH and LQKENI. Trimming left V 2 bases short and J 8 bases short, with 10 bases between. The CDR3 has 14 residues. The chain recombines TRBV18 with TRBJ1-6, with no clear D. The sequence was collected from an adult in good health. The sequences come from peripheral blood, collected on day 0 of AZD1222 vaccination. Here the CDR3 DNA reads TGTGCCAGCTCACCAGGAGGGAAGGATTCACCCCTCCACTTT. This sequence encodes CASSPGGKDSPLHF.